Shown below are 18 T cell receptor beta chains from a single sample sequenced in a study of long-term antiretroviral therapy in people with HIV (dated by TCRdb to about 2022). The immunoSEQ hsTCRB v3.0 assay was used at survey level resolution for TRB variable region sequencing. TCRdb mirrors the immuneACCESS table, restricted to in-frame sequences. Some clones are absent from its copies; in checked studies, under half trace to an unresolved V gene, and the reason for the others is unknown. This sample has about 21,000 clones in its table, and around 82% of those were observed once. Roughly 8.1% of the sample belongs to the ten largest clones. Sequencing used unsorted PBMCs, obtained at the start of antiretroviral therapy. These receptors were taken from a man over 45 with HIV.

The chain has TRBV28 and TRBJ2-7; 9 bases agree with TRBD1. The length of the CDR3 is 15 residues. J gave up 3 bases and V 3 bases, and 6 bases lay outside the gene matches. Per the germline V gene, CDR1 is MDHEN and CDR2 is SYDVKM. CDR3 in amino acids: CASSFPGTGNYEQYF. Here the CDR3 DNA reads TGTGCCAGCAGTTTTCCGGGGACAGGGAACTACGAGCAGTACTTC.

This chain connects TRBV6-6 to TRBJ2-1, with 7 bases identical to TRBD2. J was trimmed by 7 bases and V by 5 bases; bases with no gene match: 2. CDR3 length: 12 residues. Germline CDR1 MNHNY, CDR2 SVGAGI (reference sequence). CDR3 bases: TGTGCCAGCAGTCGGCGGGAGAATGAGCAGTTCTTC. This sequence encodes CASSRRENEQFF.

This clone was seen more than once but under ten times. The DNA of the CDR3 is TGTGCCAGCACGAAAAGGGCCGGGGACACTGAAGCTTTCTTT. Its translation: CASTKRAGDTEAFF. The rearrangement joins TRBV6-1 to TRBJ1-1; D not certain. The germline CDR1 and CDR2 sequences are MNHNS and SASEGT. This CDR3 is 14 amino acids long. V lost 7 bases and J 3 bases, leaving 15 bases between the germline ends.

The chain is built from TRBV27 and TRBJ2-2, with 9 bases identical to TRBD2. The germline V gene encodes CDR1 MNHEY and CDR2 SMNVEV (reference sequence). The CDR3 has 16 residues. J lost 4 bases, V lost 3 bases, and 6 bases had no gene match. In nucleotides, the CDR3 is TGTGCCAGCAGTTTTATAGCGGGAGCGGGCACCGGGGAGCTGTTTTTT. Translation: CASSFIAGAGTGELFF.

CDR3 loop: CASSRNVFEPQHF. For the CDR3, the DNA is TGTGCCAGCAGCCGGAACGTTTTCGAACCCCAGCATTTT. V gene TRBV7-9 combines with J gene TRBJ1-5; no clear D gene. The V gene's germline CDR1 is SEHNR and CDR2 FQNEAQ (reference sequence). The CDR3 extends over 13 amino acids. V was cut by 5 bases and J by 10 bases, with 15 bases left in between. The full variable domain, in which reference TRBV7-9 and TRBJ1-5 provide the parts outside the CDR3, is DTGVSQNPRHKITKRGQNVTFRCDPISEHNRLYWYRQTLGQGPEFLTYFQNEAQLEKSRLLSDRFSAERPKGSFSTLEIQRTEQGDSAMYLCASSRNVFEPQHFGDGTRLSIL.

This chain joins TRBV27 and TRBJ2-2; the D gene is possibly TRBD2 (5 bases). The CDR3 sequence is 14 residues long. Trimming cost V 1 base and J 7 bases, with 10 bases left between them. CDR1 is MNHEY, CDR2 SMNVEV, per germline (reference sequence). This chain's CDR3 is CASSLFGEGGELFF. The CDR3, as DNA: TGTGCCAGCAGTTTATTCGGCGAGGGCGGGGAGCTGTTTTTT.

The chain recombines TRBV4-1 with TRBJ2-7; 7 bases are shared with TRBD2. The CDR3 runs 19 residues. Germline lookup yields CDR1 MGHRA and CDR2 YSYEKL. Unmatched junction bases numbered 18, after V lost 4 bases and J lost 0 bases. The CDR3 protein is CASSPHAASGHSSSYEQYF. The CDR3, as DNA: TGCGCCAGCAGCCCCCATGCGGCTAGCGGACACTCGAGCTCCTACGAGCAGTACTTC.

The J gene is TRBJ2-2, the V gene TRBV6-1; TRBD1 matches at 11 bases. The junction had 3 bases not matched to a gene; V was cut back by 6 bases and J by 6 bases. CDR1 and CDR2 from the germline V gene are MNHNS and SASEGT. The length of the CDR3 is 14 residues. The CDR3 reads CASRDRGRSGELFF. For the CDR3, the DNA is TGTGCCAGCAGGGACAGGGGGCGGTCCGGGGAGCTGTTTTTT.

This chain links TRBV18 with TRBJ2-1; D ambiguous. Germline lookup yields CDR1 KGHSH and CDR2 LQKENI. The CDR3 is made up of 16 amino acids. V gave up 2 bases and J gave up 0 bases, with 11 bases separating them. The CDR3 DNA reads TGTGCCAGCTCACCATCCGCATTGAACTCCTACAATGAGCAGTTCTTC. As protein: CASSPSALNSYNEQFF.

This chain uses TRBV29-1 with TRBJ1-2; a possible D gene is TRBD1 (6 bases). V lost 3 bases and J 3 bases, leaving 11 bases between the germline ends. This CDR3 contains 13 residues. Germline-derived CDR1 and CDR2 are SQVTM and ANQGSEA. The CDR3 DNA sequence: TGCAGCGTTGACAGGGGTAACGACTATGGCTACACCTTC. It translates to CSVDRGNDYGYTF.

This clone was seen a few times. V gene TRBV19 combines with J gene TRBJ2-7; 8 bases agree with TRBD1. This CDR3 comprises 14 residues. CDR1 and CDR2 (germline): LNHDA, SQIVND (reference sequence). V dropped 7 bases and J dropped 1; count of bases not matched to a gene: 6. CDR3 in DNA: TGTGCCAGTACTCCGGGACAGGCATCCTACGAGCAGTACTTC. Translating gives CASTPGQASYEQYF.

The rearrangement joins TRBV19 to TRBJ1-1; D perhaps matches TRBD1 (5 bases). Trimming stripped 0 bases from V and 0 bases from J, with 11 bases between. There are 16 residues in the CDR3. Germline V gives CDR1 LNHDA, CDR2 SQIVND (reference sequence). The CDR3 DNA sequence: TGTGCCAGTAGTATAGAAACTGGGACGCTGAACACTGAAGCTTTCTTT. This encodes CASSIETGTLNTEAFF.

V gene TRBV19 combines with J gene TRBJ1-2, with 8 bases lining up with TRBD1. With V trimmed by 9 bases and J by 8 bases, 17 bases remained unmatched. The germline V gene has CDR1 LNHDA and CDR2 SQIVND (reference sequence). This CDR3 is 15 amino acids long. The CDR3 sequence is CASRLPGQEFRGYTF. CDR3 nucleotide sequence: TGTGCCAGCCGATTACCGGGACAGGAGTTCAGGGGCTACACCTTC.

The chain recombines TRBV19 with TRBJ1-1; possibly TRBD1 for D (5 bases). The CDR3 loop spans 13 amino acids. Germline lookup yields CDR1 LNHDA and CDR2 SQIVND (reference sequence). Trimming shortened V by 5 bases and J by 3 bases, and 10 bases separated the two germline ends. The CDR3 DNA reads TGTGCCAGTAGTGAGGGGTCGGACACTGAAGCTTTCTTT. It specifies CASSEGSDTEAFF.

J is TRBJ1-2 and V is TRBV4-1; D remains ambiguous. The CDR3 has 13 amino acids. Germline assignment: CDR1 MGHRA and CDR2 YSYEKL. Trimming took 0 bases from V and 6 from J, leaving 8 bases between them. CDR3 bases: TGCGCCAGCAGCCAAGACTGGGTGGATGGCTACACCTTC. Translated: CASSQDWVDGYTF.

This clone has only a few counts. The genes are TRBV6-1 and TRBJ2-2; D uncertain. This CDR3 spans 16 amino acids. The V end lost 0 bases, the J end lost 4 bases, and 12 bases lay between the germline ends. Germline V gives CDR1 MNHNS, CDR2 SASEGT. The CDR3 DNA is TGTGCCAGCAGTGAAGCGCTTCTACACTTCACCGGGGAGCTGTTTTTT. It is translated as CASSEALLHFTGELFF.

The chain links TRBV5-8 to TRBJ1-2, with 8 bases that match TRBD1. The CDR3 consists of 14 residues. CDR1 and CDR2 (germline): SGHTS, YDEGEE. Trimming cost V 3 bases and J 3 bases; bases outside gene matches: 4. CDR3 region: CASSSTGDYYGYTF. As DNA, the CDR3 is TGTGCCAGCAGCTCGACAGGGGACTACTATGGCTACACCTTC.

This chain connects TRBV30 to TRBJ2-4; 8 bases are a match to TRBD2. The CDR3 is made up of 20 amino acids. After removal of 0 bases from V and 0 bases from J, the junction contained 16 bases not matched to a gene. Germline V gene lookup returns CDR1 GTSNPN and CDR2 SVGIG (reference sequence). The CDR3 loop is CAWSVQGAGASWGAKNIQYF. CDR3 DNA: TGTGCCTGGAGTGTACAAGGAGCGGGGGCCTCGTGGGGAGCCAAAAACATTCAGTACTTC. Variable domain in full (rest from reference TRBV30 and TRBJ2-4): SQTIHQWPATLVQPVGSPLSLECTVEGTSNPNLYWYRQAAGRGLQLLFYSVGIGQISSEVPQNLSASRPQDRQFILSSKKLLLSDSGFYLCAWSVQGAGASWGAKNIQYFGAGTRLSVL.